This T cell receptor beta chain was sequenced during a study of T cell repertoires in cytomegalovirus infection. The overall study: Signatures in public TCR beta sequences pointed to both CMV infection and matching HLA type. General observations from the study: The ex vivo response was dominated by HLA-C-restricted CMV-specific TCR beta clonotypes.

The CDR3 has 17 residues. Trimming shortened V by 2 bases and J by 0 bases, and 16 bases separated the two germline ends. Germline values: CDR1 SEHNR, CDR2 FQNEAQ (reference sequence). On this clonotype itself: Its target is not known.

TCRdb re-called the reads with MiXCR, one entry per CDR3 protein. Of roughly 160,000 distinct CDR3 sequences in the sample, roughly 20% are singletons; the top ten hold about 25%. The clonotype comes from a human donor in good health (CMV status not recorded). Some clones in this sample may be carry-over from other donors' samples. This chain uses TRBV7-9 with TRBJ1-2; no clear D. The sample in question was CD8+ T cells from cultured PBMCs, obtained from culture after CMV antigen stimulation. As DNA, the CDR3 is TGTGCCAGCAGCTTACCAAACGCGAAGGAAGCTAACTATGGCTACACCTTC. Its protein product is CASSLPNAKEANYGYTF.